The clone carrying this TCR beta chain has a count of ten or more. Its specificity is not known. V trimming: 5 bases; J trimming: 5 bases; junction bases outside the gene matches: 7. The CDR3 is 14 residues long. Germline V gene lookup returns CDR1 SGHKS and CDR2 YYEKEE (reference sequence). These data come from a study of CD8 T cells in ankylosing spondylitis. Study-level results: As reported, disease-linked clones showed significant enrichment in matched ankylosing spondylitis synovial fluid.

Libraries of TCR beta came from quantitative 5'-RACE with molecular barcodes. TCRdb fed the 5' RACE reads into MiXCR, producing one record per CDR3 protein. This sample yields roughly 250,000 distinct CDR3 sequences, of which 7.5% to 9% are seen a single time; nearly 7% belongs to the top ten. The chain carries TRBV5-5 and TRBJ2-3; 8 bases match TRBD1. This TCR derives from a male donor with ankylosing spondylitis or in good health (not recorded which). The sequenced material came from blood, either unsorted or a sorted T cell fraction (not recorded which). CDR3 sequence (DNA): TGTGCCAGCAGTTTACAGGGGGAAGTAGATACGCAGTATTTT. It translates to CASSLQGEVDTQYF.